The T cell receptor (beta chain) described here comes from a study of long-term antiretroviral therapy in people with HIV. Study context: Sampling started about a decade before the 2015 immediate-ART recommendation. General observations from the study: Blood collection from the mid-2000s to the late 2010s possibly occurred under older ART regimens. CDR3 lengths in HIV samples spanned a narrower range than controls.

Survey-level resolution applied to immunoSEQ assay v3.0. Sequencing was performed with immunoSEQ multiplex PCR; in TCRdb, only in-frame clones are kept and a portion is missing. In the table there are 17,000 or so clones, nearly 80% of which are singletons. None of the participants with HIV were treated outside the United States. The V end was cut by 2 bases, the J end by 5 bases, with 10 bases between. This CDR3 is 13 amino acids long. Per the germline V gene, CDR1 is SGHDT and CDR2 is YYEEEE. On this clone: The antigen is not known.

The TCR was taken from a woman aged 40 to 50 with HIV. The sample here was unsorted PBMCs, taken just over 3.1 years after starting antiretroviral therapy. The J gene is TRBJ2-5, the V gene TRBV5-6, with D hard to call. In nucleotides, the CDR3 is TGTGCCAGCAGCTTAGGCCAGTGGGAGACCCAGTACTTC. This encodes CASSLGQWETQYF.